This is a list of T cell receptor beta chains from one sample in a study of blood T cell repertoires in COVID-19. Only in-frame clones appear in the TCRdb table, and some are missing; sequencing was by immunoSEQ multiplex PCR. The table includes about 100,000 clones, more than 65% detected once. The sequenced sample consisted of peripheral blood. These TCRs come from a man aged 65-85 years with active or convalescent COVID-19. CDR3s include the opening cysteine and the closing phenylalanine or tryptophan. D genes are given only for firm matches. Part of the rows lack a size; the others show once, few, many or a class for expanded clones.

cdr3_nt,cdr3_aa,cdr3_length,j_call,d_call,v_call,clone_size
TGTGCCAGCAGCTCCTGGGCGGGGGCTGATAATTCACCCCTCCACTTT,CASSSWAGADNSPLHF,16,TRBJ1-6,.,TRBV5-6,many
TGTGCCAGCGGACAGGGGAAGAACACCGGGGAGCTGTTTTTT,CASGQGKNTGELFF,14,TRBJ2-2,TRBD1,TRBV9,.
TGTGCCAGCAGCAAACCGACTCGGAGGGGCTCCTATGGCTACACCTTC,CASSKPTRRGSYGYTF,16,TRBJ1-2,.,TRBV21-1,.
TGTGCCAGCACCTCAAGCGGGGGCCGGGCTGGTGAGCGGTTCTTC,CASTSSGGRAGERFF,15,TRBJ2-1,TRBD2,TRBV3-1/TRBV3-2,.
TGTGCCAGCAGCACAGGAGTTAACACTGAAGCTTTCTTT,CASSTGVNTEAFF,13,TRBJ1-1,.,TRBV12-3/TRBV12-4,.
TGCGCCAGCAGCTTGGCGACAGCGAACACTGAAGCTTTCTTT,CASSLATANTEAFF,14,TRBJ1-1,.,TRBV5-1,.
TGTGCCAGCAGCGCGAGACAGGGGGTGTTTGGCTACACCTTC,CASSARQGVFGYTF,14,TRBJ1-2,TRBD1,TRBV9,.
TGTGCCAGTAGTATAGGCGCCGGGGGGGCCCAAGATACGCAGTATTTT,CASSIGAGGAQDTQYF,16,TRBJ2-3,TRBD2,TRBV19,.
TGCGCCAGCAGCCAAGATCCGGGACAGCCAAGGAACACTGAAGCTTTCTTT,CASSQDPGQPRNTEAFF,17,TRBJ1-1,TRBD1,TRBV4-1,.
TGCGCCAGCAGCCACCCACCGGCCCGGGACGGGGGAAAACTGTTTTTT,CASSHPPARDGGKLFF,16,TRBJ1-4,.,TRBV4-3,once
TGTGCCAGCATTGATCTTGGCAAGAACAGGGGGCTCGATGGCTACACCTTC,CASIDLGKNRGLDGYTF,17,TRBJ1-2,TRBD1,TRBV6-1,.
TGTGCCAGCAGCGCTGCGGGTAACTATGGCTACACCTTC,CASSAAGNYGYTF,13,TRBJ1-2,.,TRBV11-2,.
TGTGCCAGCAGCCAAGATCGGGGGACAGGGATCCCTTCCTTCTATGGCTACACCTTC,CASSQDRGTGIPSFYGYTF,19,TRBJ1-2,TRBD1,TRBV3-1/TRBV3-2,many
TGCGCCAGCAGCCAAGGACTAGCGGGAGGAGAGACCCAGTACTTC,CASSQGLAGGETQYF,15,TRBJ2-5,TRBD2,TRBV4-1,once
TGTGCCAGTAGTAGAGGGTCTGGGTATGGCTACACCTTC,CASSRGSGYGYTF,13,TRBJ1-2,.,TRBV19,once
TGCGCCAGCAGCCCAAAAGGACAGGGAGCAGAGGGCACAGATACGCAGTATTTT,CASSPKGQGAEGTDTQYF,18,TRBJ2-3,TRBD1,TRBV5-1,.
TGTGCCAGCAGCTGGAGGACTAGCGGGAGAAACAATGAGCAGTTCTTC,CASSWRTSGRNNEQFF,16,TRBJ2-1,TRBD2,TRBV5-6,.
TGTGCCAGTAGTGCATCAGGGGTGGCCGTTGAAAAACTGTTTTTT,CASSASGVAVEKLFF,15,TRBJ1-4,.,TRBV19,.
TGTGCCAGCAGTACACCCCTGGGTAGCGGGGCCCAAGAGACCCAGTACTTC,CASSTPLGSGAQETQYF,17,TRBJ2-5,TRBD2,TRBV28,.
TGCGCCAGCAGCCGTAGCGGGGGGGCTTTGACCGGGGAGCTGTTTTTT,CASSRSGGALTGELFF,16,TRBJ2-2,TRBD2,TRBV4-3,.
TGTGCCAGCAGTTTAAGTGAAGGGAGAGGCTACACCTTC,CASSLSEGRGYTF,13,TRBJ1-2,.,TRBV12-3/TRBV12-4,once
TGTGCCAGCAGTTATACGACCCTGCCTAGAGAAGAGACCCAGTACTTC,CASSYTTLPREETQYF,16,TRBJ2-5,.,TRBV6-2/TRBV6-3,.
TGTGCCAGCAGTTCCCAGGGAGGGGGCAATCAGCCCCAGCATTTT,CASSSQGGGNQPQHF,15,TRBJ1-5,.,TRBV28,.
TGTGCCAGCAGTGACACCGGGACCTACGAGCAGTACTTC,CASSDTGTYEQYF,13,TRBJ2-7,.,TRBV2,.
TGCGCCAGCAGCCCCGGGACAGCGATTGGTGAGCAGTTCTTC,CASSPGTAIGEQFF,14,TRBJ2-1,TRBD1,TRBV5-1,.
TGTGCCAGCAGCCCGGGACTAGCGGGGGGGCATGAGCAGTTCTTC,CASSPGLAGGHEQFF,15,TRBJ2-1,TRBD2,TRBV11-2,.
TGTGCCAGCAGTTACCCATTAACTAGCGGGAGAGGAACGTACTTC,CASSYPLTSGRGTYF,15,TRBJ2-4,TRBD2,TRBV6-7,.
TGTGCCAGCAGCTTGGGGCCGGGACAGGGGAATTCACCCCTCCACTTT,CASSLGPGQGNSPLHF,16,TRBJ1-6,TRBD1,TRBV5-6,.
TGTGCCAGCAGCGTAGACCTAAATGAGCAGTTCTTC,CASSVDLNEQFF,12,TRBJ2-1,.,TRBV9,.
TGCAGCGTTGGGTCGGGGGATAATTCACCCCTCCACTTT,CSVGSGDNSPLHF,13,TRBJ1-6,.,TRBV29-1,.
TGTGCCAGCAGTTGGGGTCCTCCGTCATTAAGCGGGAATGAGCAGTTCTTC,CASSWGPPSLSGNEQFF,17,TRBJ2-1,.,TRBV6-2/TRBV6-3,.
TGTGCCAGTAGGAGGGATCAGCGCTACACCTTC,CASRRDQRYTF,11,TRBJ1-2,.,TRBV19,.
TGTGCCAGCAGCCAAGACAGGTCCAACTTTTTCGAGGGGGTGTTTTTT,CASSQDRSNFFEGVFF,16,TRBJ1-4,.,TRBV16,.
TGTGCCAGTAGTCGACACCATAAAATTGAGGAGCTGTTTTTT,CASSRHHKIEELFF,14,TRBJ2-2,.,TRBV19,.
TGTGCCAGCAGCTTCCCGGGACAGCCAGAGACCCAGTACTTC,CASSFPGQPETQYF,14,TRBJ2-5,TRBD1,TRBV7-2,once
TGTGCCACCAGTGACCCTAACGACGAGCAGTACTTC,CATSDPNDEQYF,12,TRBJ2-7,.,TRBV24-1,.
TGTGCCAGCAGCTCTTGGGACAGGGGAACTGGAAACACCATATATTTT,CASSSWDRGTGNTIYF,16,TRBJ1-3,TRBD1,TRBV7-6,.
TGTGCCAGCAGCGCGCTCACAGGGGGCTGGGGTAATGAAAAACTGTTTTTT,CASSALTGGWGNEKLFF,17,TRBJ1-4,TRBD1,TRBV7-9,.
TGTGCCTGGAACGGGGGGGCTGGGTCGGATACGCAGTATTTT,CAWNGGAGSDTQYF,14,TRBJ2-3,TRBD2,TRBV30,.
TGTGCCAGCAGCGTAGGGCCTAGCGTGGCAGGGGAGACCCAGTACTTC,CASSVGPSVAGETQYF,16,TRBJ2-5,.,TRBV9,.
TGTGCCAGCAGCGTCGATCCGGGGGGGCCTCGGTGGAGCACAGATACGCAGTATTTT,CASSVDPGGPRWSTDTQYF,19,TRBJ2-3,TRBD2,TRBV9,.
TGTGCCAGCAGTTTCAGGGGGCGGGCAACTAGTGAAAAACTGTTTTTT,CASSFRGRATSEKLFF,16,TRBJ1-4,TRBD1,TRBV27,.
TGCGCCAGCAGCCAATCCCGGTATAGCGGGGGATACACAGATACGCAGTATTTT,CASSQSRYSGGYTDTQYF,18,TRBJ2-3,TRBD2,TRBV4-3,.
TGTGCCAGCAGCCGCCGGGAGGCGGCCGGGGAGCTGTTTTTT,CASSRREAAGELFF,14,TRBJ2-2,TRBD2,TRBV3-1/TRBV3-2,.
TGTGCCAGCAGCTTTTGGGTGCTAGCGGGGGGGCTTGCCAAAAACATTCAGTACTTC,CASSFWVLAGGLAKNIQYF,19,TRBJ2-4,TRBD2,TRBV7-2,few
TGTGCCAGCAGCTTAAGCAGGGCTGCCGGGGAGCTGTTTTTT,CASSLSRAAGELFF,14,TRBJ2-2,.,TRBV7-2,.
TGTGCCAGCAGCCCGGGACACGGAGGGCCCCAGCATTTT,CASSPGHGGPQHF,13,TRBJ1-5,.,TRBV13,.
TGCAGCGTTGAAGACCCAGGGATCGACACTGAAGCTTTCTTT,CSVEDPGIDTEAFF,14,TRBJ1-1,.,TRBV29-1,.
TGCGCCAGCAGCCAGGACAGGGTGGATCAGCCCCAGCATTTT,CASSQDRVDQPQHF,14,TRBJ1-5,TRBD1,TRBV4-1,.
TGTGCCAGCAGTGCTACCGGGACAGACTTGAACACTGAAGCTTTCTTT,CASSATGTDLNTEAFF,16,TRBJ1-1,TRBD1,TRBV2,.
TGCGCCAGCGGGATGAATAGCGGGAGGGACGAGCAGTACTTC,CASGMNSGRDEQYF,14,TRBJ2-7,TRBD2,TRBV4-1,.
TGTGCCTGGAGTGCAGGGATCTACGAGCAGTACTTC,CAWSAGIYEQYF,12,TRBJ2-7,.,TRBV30,.